Sequencing of this TCR beta chain was carried out in a study of blood T cell repertoires in COVID-19. Study information: Collection of acute and convalescent COVID-19 samples took place in the United States, Italy and Spain.

Using immunoSEQ multiplex PCR, the repertoire was profiled, and TCRdb retains in-frame clones only, with some absent. The sample has about 350,000 clones, roughly 86% seen once. Trimming cost V 3 bases and J 9 bases; bases outside gene matches: 7. The CDR3 is 13 amino acids. Germline CDR1 reads MDHEN; CDR2 reads SYDVKM. Recruits, aged about 18 to 100 years, lived in some 25 US areas. Clinical history reported by participants formed the basis on which cohorts were assigned. The rearrangement uses TRBV28 and TRBJ1-2, with 7 nucleotides matching TRBD1. The sequence derives from a woman aged 30 to 39 who had recovered from COVID-19. Sequencing was done on a sample of PBMCs or T cells enriched from blood (not recorded which). The CDR3 DNA reads as TGTGCCAGCAGTTTCCCCCAACAGGGGCGCTACACCTTC. This translates into CASSFPQQGRYTF.